This TCR beta chain was found in a study of shared clonotypes between healthy human individuals. Germline V gene data show CDR1 as SEHNR and CDR2 as FQNEAQ (reference sequence). V shed 1 base, J shed 7 bases, and the junction held 7 bases outside the gene matches. The CDR3 length is 15 residues. This clone was recorded a few times. TCRdb's table, derived via immunoSEQ multiplex PCR, lists solely in-frame clones and lacks some. Seen here are approximately 500,000 clones, around 79% observed once, and the top ten hold approximately 13%. J is TRBJ1-2 and V is TRBV7-9, with TRBD1 identical over 9 bases. Input material: PBMCs. The receptor was isolated from a woman in her thirties or forties in good health. Some clones in this sample may be carry-over from other donors' samples. The chain's CDR3 is CASSLGIGTGSGYTF. CDR3 in DNA: TGTGCCAGCAGCTTAGGAATTGGGACAGGGAGTGGCTACACCTTC.